The present T cell receptor (beta chain) was sequenced within a study of T-cell memory formation after mild COVID-19. At the level of the study: For the most part, TCR clusters were specific to one donor. Notes on the study in general: Clones that contracted clustered mainly in CM and EM if CD4+ and in EMRA if CD8+. Pre-infection memory already had some responding clones, implying cross-reactive memory joined.

Libraries for TCRalpha and TCRbeta carried sample barcodes and unique molecular identifiers via 5'RACE. TCRdb redid the calling of the 5' RACE reads with MiXCR, one entry per CDR3 protein. Here the sample spans over 300,000 distinct CDR3 sequences, 20% to 25% being singletons. CDR1 is SGHRS and CDR2 is YFSETQ in the germline V gene. This CDR3 is 15 amino acids long. Trimming left V 4 bases short and J 4 bases short, with 17 bases between. This clonotype was detected a few times. The antigen remains undetermined. The receptor was isolated from a man aged 18 to 29 who had mild COVID-19 (a few samples of this study predate the infection). Cell type and time point are not known. The specimen was PBMCs or a T cell subset sorted from them (not recorded which). The chain combines TRBV5-1 with TRBJ1-2; TRBD1 is a possible D gene (5 bases). CDR3 sequence: CASSLQSLGGYGYTF. Here the CDR3 DNA reads TGCGCCAGCAGCCTGCAATCGTTGGGGGGCTATGGCTACACCTTC. The complete variable domain, with remaining parts taken from reference TRBV5-1 and TRBJ1-2, reads KAGVTQTPRYLIKTRGQQVTLSCSPISGHRSVSWYQQTPGQGLQFLFEYFSETQRNKGNFPGRFSGRQFSNSRSEMNVSTLELGDSALYLCASSLQSLGGYGYTFGSGTRLTVV.